Only a few counts were recorded for the clone carrying this T cell receptor beta chain. Antigen unknown. The CDR3 length is 15 residues. After removal of 6 bases from V and 0 bases from J, the junction contained 4 bases not matched to a gene. Germline CDR1 LNHDA, CDR2 SQIVND (reference sequence). Clones were read by immunoSEQ multiplex PCR, and TCRdb kept only the in-frame ones, dropping some. Found here are 45,000 to 70,000 clones, roughly 86% of them singletons; the top ten hold approximately 1%. These data originate in a study of OX40 agonist ivuxolimab in advanced cancers. Background on the study: An agonistic anti-OX40 (CD134) antibody, ivuxolimab, was used to treat the patients. Every 2 weeks, patients got intravenous ivuxolimab at one of six dose levels (0.01-10 mg/kg). There were three patients with partial responses, one having hepatocellular carcinoma and two cutaneous melanoma. Findings and caveats of the study: Dosing at 0.1 to 3.0 mg/kg was accompanied by clonal expansion of CD4+ and CD8+ blood T cells by week 6.

The V gene is TRBV19, the J gene TRBJ1-5; 8 bases are a match to TRBD1. This sequence originates from an adult with an advanced solid tumor such as melanoma, head and neck, liver or kidney cancer. Source: CD4+ or CD8+ T cells sorted from blood, taken in a trial of the OX40 agonist ivuxolimab. CDR3 DNA: TGTGCCAGTAGCACGGACAGGGTTAGCAATCAGCCCCAGCATTTT. It codes for CASSTDRVSNQPQHF.